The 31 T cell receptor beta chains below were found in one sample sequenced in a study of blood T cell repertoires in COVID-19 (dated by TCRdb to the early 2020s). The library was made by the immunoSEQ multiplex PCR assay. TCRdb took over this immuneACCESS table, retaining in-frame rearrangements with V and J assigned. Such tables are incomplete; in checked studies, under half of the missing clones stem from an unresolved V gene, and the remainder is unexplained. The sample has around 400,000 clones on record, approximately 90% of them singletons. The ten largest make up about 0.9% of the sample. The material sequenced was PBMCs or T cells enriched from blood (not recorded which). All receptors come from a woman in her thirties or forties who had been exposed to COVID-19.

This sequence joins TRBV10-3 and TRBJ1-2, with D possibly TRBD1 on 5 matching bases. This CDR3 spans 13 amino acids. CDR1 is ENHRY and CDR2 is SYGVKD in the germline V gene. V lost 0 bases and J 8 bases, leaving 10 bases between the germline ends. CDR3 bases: TGTGCCATCAGTGAGTCGACAGAATGGGGCTACACCTTC. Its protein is CAISESTEWGYTF.

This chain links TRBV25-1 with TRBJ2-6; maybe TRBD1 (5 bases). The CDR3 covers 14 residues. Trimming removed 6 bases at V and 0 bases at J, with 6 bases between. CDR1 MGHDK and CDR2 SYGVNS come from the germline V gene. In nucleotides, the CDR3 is TGTGCCAGCAGCGACAGCTCTGGGGCCAACGTCCTGACTTTC. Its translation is CASSDSSGANVLTF.

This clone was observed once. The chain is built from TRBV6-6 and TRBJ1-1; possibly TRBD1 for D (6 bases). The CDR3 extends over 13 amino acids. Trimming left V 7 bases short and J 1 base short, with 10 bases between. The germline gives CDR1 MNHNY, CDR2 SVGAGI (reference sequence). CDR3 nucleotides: TGTGCCAGCATCAGGACAGCGAACACTGAAGCTTTCTTT. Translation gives CASIRTANTEAFF.

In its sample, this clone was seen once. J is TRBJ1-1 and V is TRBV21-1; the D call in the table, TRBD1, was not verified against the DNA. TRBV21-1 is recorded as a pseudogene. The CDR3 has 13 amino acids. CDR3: CATPDRGNTEAFF. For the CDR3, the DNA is TGTGCCACTCCGGACAGGGGGAACACTGAAGCTTTCTTT.

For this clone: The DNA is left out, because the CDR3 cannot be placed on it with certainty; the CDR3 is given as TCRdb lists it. The CDR3 is CASSSSTSVAEQYF. The chain carries TRBV27 and TRBJ2-7; TRBD2 is the table's D call, not checked against the DNA. The CDR3 extends over 14 residues, inclusive of both ends. Germline-derived CDR1 and CDR2 are MNHEY and SMNVEV (reference sequence).

CDR3 sequence reads: CASRTGTSSYEQYF. The DNA for the CDR3 is TGTGCCAGCAGGACCGGGACATCTTCCTACGAGCAGTACTTC. The V and J genes are TRBV2 and TRBJ2-7; a possible D gene is TRBD1 (6 bases). Trimming shortened V by 6 bases and J by 1 base, and 13 bases separated the two germline ends. The CDR3 totals 14 residues. Looked up from germline, CDR1 is SNHLY and CDR2 is FYNNEI.

The CDR3 DNA is TGTGCCAGCAGCCAAGACAGCGGGGCAACCTACGAGCAGTACTTC. Its protein is CASSQDSGATYEQYF. The rearrangement joins TRBV14 to TRBJ2-7; 7 bases align to TRBD2. The germline gives CDR1 SGHDN, CDR2 FVKESK. This CDR3 spans 15 amino acids. J lost 2 bases, V lost 0 bases, and 4 bases had no gene match.

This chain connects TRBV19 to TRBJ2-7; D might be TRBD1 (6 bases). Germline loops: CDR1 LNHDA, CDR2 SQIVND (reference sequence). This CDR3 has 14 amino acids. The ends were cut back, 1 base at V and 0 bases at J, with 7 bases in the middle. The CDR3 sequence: CASSIGDISYEQYF. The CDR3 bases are TGTGCCAGTAGTATAGGGGACATCTCCTACGAGCAGTACTTC.

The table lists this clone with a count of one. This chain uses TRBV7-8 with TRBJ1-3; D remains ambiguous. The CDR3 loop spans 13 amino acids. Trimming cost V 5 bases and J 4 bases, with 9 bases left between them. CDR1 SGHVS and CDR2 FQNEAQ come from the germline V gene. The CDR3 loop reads CASSPQVGNTIYF. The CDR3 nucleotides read TGTGCCAGCAGCCCCCAGGTGGGAAACACCATATATTTT.

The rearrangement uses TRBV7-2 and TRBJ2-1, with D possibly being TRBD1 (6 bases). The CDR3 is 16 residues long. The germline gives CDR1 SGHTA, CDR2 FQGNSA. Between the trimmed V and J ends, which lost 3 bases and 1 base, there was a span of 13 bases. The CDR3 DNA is TGTGCCAGCAGCTTTCGTTCGACAGGTTCCTACAATGAGCAGTTCTTC. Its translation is CASSFRSTGSYNEQFF.

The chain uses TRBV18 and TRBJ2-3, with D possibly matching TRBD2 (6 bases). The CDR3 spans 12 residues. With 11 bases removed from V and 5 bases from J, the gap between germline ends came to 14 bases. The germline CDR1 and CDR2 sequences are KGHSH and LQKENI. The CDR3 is CAASEGQDTQYF. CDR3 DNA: TGTGCCGCATCGGAGGGTCAAGATACGCAGTATTTT.

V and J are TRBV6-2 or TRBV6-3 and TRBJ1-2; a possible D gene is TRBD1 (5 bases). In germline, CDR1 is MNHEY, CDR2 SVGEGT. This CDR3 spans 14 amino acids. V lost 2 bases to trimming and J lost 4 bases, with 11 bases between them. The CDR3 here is CASSYDSFSYGYTF. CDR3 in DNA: TGTGCCAGCAGTTACGACAGCTTTAGCTATGGCTACACCTTC.

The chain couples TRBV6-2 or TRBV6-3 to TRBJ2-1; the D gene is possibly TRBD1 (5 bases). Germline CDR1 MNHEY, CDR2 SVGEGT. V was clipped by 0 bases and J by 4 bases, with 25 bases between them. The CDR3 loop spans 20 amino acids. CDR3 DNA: TGTGCCAGCAGTTACTCGATTACCCCCACAGATCCAAGGGGTTACAATGAGCAGTTCTTC. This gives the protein CASSYSITPTDPRGYNEQFF.

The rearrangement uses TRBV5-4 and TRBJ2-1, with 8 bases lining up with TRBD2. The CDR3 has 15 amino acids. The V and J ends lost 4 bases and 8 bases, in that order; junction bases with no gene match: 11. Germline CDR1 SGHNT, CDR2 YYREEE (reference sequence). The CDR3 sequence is CASSQTGTRGDEQFF. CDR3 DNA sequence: TGTGCCAGCAGCCAGACCGGGACTAGAGGCGATGAGCAGTTCTTC.

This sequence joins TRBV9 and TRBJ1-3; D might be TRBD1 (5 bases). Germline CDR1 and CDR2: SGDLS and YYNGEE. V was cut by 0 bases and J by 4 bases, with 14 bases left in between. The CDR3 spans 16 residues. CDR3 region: CASSVAAKGQGNTIYF. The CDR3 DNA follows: TGTGCCAGCAGCGTAGCCGCTAAGGGGCAAGGAAACACCATATATTTT.

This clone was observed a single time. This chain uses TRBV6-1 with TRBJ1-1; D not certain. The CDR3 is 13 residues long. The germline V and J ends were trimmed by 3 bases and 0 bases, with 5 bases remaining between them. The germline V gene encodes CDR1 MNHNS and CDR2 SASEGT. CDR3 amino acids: CASSEGLNTEAFF. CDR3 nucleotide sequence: TGTGCCAGCAGTGAGGGCTTGAACACTGAAGCTTTCTTT.

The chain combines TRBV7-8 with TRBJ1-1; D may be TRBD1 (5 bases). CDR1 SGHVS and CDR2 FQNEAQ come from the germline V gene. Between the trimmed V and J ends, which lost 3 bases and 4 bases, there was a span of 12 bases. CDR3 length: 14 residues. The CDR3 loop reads CASSLLGGSTEAFF. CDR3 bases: TGTGCCAGCAGCTTGTTGGGGGGTAGCACTGAAGCTTTCTTT. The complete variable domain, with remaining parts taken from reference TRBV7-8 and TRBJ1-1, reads GAGVSQSPRYKVAKRGQDVALRCDPISGHVSLFWYQQALGQGPEFLTYFQNEAQLDKSGLPSDRFFAERPEGSVSTLKIQRTQQEDSAVYLCASSLLGGSTEAFFGQGTRLTVV.

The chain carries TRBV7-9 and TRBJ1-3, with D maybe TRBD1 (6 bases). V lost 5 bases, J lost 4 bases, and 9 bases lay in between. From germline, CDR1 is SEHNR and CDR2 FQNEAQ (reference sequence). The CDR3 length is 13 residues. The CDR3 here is CASSPGVGNTIYF. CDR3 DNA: TGTGCCAGCAGCCCAGGGGTAGGAAACACCATATATTTT.

The CDR3 coding sequence is TGTGCCAGCAGTGATGACAGGGGGACTTCACCCCTCCACTTT. Translated: CASSDDRGTSPLHF. The V call is TRBV2, the J call TRBJ1-6; 9 nucleotides agree with TRBD1. V was clipped by 3 bases and J by 9 bases; unmatched bases: 3. Germline V lookup: CDR1 SNHLY, CDR2 FYNNEI. The CDR3 runs to 14 residues. Full variable domain (outside the CDR3, taken from reference TRBV2 and TRBJ1-6): EPEVTQTPSHQVTQMGQEVILRCVPISNHLYFYWYRQILGQKVEFLVSFYNNEISEKSEIFDDQFSVERPDGSNFTLKIRSTKLEDSAMYFCASSDDRGTSPLHFGNGTRLTVT.

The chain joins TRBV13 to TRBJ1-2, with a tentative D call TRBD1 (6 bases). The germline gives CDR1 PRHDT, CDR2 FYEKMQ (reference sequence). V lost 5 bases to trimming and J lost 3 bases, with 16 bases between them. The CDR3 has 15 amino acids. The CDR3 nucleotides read TGTGCCAGCAGCATCTTCGGGACAATCGACTATGGCTACACCTTC. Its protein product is CASSIFGTIDYGYTF.

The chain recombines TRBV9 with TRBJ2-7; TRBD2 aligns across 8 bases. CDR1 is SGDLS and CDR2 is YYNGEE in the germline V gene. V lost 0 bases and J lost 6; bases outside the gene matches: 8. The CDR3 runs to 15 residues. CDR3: CASSVASGSTFEQYF. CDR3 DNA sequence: TGTGCCAGCAGCGTAGCAAGCGGGAGCACCTTCGAGCAGTACTTC.

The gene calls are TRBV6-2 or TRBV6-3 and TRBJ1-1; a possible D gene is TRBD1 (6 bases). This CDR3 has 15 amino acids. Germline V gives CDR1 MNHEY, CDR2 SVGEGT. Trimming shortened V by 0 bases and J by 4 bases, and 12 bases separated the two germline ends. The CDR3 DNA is TGTGCCAGCAGTTACTCGGCCGGGGGGCCCACTGAAGCTTTCTTT. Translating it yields CASSYSAGGPTEAFF.

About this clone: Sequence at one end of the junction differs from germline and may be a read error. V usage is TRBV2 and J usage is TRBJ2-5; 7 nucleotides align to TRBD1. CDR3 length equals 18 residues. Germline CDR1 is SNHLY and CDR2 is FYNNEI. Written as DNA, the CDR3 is TGTGCCAGCAGCGAAGGGAGTTGGGACAGCCCCATCCAAGAGACCCAGTACTTC. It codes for CASSEGSWDSPIQETQYF.

CDR3 loop: CASSLIGTGDEQFF. DNA for the CDR3: TGTGCCAGCAGCTTAATCGGGACAGGGGATGAGCAGTTCTTC. V gene TRBV7-9 combines with J gene TRBJ2-1; 10 nucleotides align to TRBD1. V was pared by 2 bases and J by 8 bases, with 3 bases of the junction left unmatched. Looked up from germline, CDR1 is SEHNR and CDR2 is FQNEAQ (reference sequence). The CDR3 loop spans 14 amino acids.

CDR3 DNA sequence: TGTGCCAGCAGCCTTCCCGGACAGGGCCTCACAGATACGCAGTATTTT. Amino acid sequence: CASSLPGQGLTDTQYF. The rearrangement joins TRBV5-4 to TRBJ2-3; 8 bases line up with TRBD1. V was clipped by 4 bases and J by 2 bases; unmatched bases: 9. The CDR3 is made up of 16 amino acids. Germline V gene lookup returns CDR1 SGHNT and CDR2 YYREEE (reference sequence).

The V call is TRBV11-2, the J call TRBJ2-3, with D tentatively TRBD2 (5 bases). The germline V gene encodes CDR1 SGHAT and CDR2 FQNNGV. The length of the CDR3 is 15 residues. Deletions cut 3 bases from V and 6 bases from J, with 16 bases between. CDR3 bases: TGTGCCAGCAGCTTGAGGCTAGCCGGTGGGGATACGCAGTATTTT. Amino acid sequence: CASSLRLAGGDTQYF.

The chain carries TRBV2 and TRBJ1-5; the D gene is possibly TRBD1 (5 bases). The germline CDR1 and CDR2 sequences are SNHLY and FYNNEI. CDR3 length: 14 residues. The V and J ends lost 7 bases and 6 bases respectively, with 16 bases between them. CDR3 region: CASTAGVSGQPQHF. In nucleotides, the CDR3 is TGTGCCAGCACTGCGGGGGTATCTGGTCAGCCCCAGCATTTT. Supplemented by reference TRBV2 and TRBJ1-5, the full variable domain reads EPEVTQTPSHQVTQMGQEVILRCVPISNHLYFYWYRQILGQKVEFLVSFYNNEISEKSEIFDDQFSVERPDGSNFTLKIRSTKLEDSAMYFCASTAGVSGQPQHFGDGTRLSIL.

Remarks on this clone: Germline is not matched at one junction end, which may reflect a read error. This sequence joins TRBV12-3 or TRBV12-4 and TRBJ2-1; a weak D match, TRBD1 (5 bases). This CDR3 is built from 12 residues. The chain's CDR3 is CASSLEQAPRIF. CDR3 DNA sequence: TGTGCCAGCAGTTTAGAACAGGCGCCTCGGATCTTC.

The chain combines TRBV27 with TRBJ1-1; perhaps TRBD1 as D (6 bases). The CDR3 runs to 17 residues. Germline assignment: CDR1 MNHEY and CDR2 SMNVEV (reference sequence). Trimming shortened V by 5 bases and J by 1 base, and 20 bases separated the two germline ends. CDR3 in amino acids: CASSPSTWGGENTEAFF. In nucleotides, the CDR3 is TGTGCCAGCAGTCCCTCGACTTGGGGGGGCGAGAACACTGAAGCTTTCTTT.

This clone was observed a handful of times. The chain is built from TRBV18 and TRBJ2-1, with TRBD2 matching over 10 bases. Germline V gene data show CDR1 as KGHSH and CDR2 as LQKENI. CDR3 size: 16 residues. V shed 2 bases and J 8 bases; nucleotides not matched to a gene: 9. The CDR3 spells CASSPSSASGSHEQFF. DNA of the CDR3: TGTGCCAGCTCACCAAGCTCGGCTAGCGGGAGCCATGAGCAGTTCTTC.

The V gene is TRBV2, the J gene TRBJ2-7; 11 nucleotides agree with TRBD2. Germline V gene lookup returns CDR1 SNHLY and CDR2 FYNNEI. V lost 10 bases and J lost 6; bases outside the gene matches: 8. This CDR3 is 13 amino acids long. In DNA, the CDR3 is TGTGCCATTCCGGGACTAGCGGTAGGCGAGCAGTACTTC. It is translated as CAIPGLAVGEQYF.